Listed below are T cell receptor beta chains from one sample, sequenced in a study of radiotherapy plus CTLA-4 blockade in lung cancer. Sequencing used immunoSEQ multiplex PCR; TCRdb keeps in-frame clones, though not all of them. The sample yields roughly 60,000 clones, roughly three quarters seen once. The sequencing here drew on peripheral blood, taken from a patient treated with radiotherapy plus ipilimumab. The receptor set was obtained from a human donor with non-small cell lung cancer who had a complete response to radiotherapy plus ipilimumab. Both conserved end residues are part of each CDR3. D genes are given only for firm matches. Not all rows give a size; the values are once, few, many and, for expanded clones, a class.

17 | TRBJ1-4 | TRBV28 | TRBD1 | . | TGTGCCAGCAGTTTACCTGCCCTGGGGGACAGTAATGAAAAACTGTTTTTT | CASSLPALGDSNEKLFF
15 | TRBJ1-4 | TRBV28 | TRBD1 | . | TGTGCCAGCAGTATTACAGGGGCGTTTTTTGAAAAACTGTTTTTT | CASSITGAFFEKLFF
11 | TRBJ2-1 | TRBV15 | . | . | TGTGCCACCAGCCGGCTACAGGAGCAGTTCTTC | CATSRLQEQFF
15 | TRBJ2-1 | TRBV6-5 | TRBD1 | once | TGTGCCAGCAGTTACAGGGACAGCTCCTACAATGAGCAGTTCTTC | CASSYRDSSYNEQFF
14 | TRBJ1-6 | TRBV11-2 | . | . | TGTGCCAGCAGCTATACAGGGAATAATTCACCCCTCCACTTT | CASSYTGNNSPLHF
12 | TRBJ2-7 | TRBV19 | . | few | TGTGCCAGTAGTGCGGCAGGGCACCAGCAGTACTTC | CASSAAGHQQYF
13 | TRBJ1-2 | TRBV6-1 | . | . | TGTGCCAGCAGTCCCCAGGACAGTCATGGCTACACCTTC | CASSPQDSHGYTF
19 | TRBJ2-1 | TRBV30 | TRBD2 | . | TGTGCCTGGAGCTTTACTAGCGGGAGGGCCTTGGGATCCTACAATGAGCAGTTCTTC | CAWSFTSGRALGSYNEQFF
15 | TRBJ1-1 | TRBV5-1 | . | . | TGCGCCAGCAGTAAAACCGGGCGGGGGATCACTGAAGCTTTCTTT | CASSKTGRGITEAFF
14 | TRBJ1-1 | TRBV6-5 | . | . | TGTGCCAGCTCCTTGTACAGCTTGAACACTGAAGCTTTCTTT | CASSLYSLNTEAFF
15 | TRBJ1-4 | TRBV5-1 | TRBD1 | . | TGCGCCAGCAGCTTGGCTACAGGGGGATCGGAAAAACTGTTTTTT | CASSLATGGSEKLFF
16 | TRBJ2-2 | TRBV7-6 | TRBD2 | few | TGTGCCAGCAGCTTAGCTCCTAGCGGGGAGACCGGGGAGCTGTTTTTT | CASSLAPSGETGELFF
12 | TRBJ2-2 | TRBV28 | . | . | TGTGCCAGCAGCCTTAGGGGTATGCGGCTGTTTTTT | CASSLRGMRLFF
18 | TRBJ1-3 | TRBV5-6 | TRBD1 | . | TGTGCCAGCAGCTCCCTACAGGGGCGAACGAGCTCTGGAAACACCATATATTTT | CASSSLQGRTSSGNTIYF
15 | TRBJ2-2 | TRBV6-1 | . | . | TGTGCCAGCACCACGGACAGAATAAACACCGGGGAGCTGTTTTTT | CASTTDRINTGELFF
16 | TRBJ1-4 | TRBV7-8 | TRBD1 | . | TGTGCCAGCAGCTTAAAGAATGGACAGGGGACGCAAAAACTGTTTTTT | CASSLKNGQGTQKLFF
13 | TRBJ2-1 | TRBV12-5 | . | . | TGTGCTAGTGGGGCGGCCAAGACCGTTGAGCAGTTCTTC | CASGAAKTVEQFF
15 | TRBJ2-5 | TRBV27 | TRBD2 | once | TGTGCCAGCAAATCCGAAATAGCGGGTCGAGAGACCCAGTACTTC | CASKSEIAGRETQYF
13 | TRBJ2-1 | TRBV15 | . | . | TGTGCCACCAGCAGAGGACAGGGACTTGAGCAGTTCTTC | CATSRGQGLEQFF
16 | TRBJ2-1 | TRBV27 | . | few | TGTGCCACTGATCGACCCGGGACAAAATCCTACAATGAGCAGTTCTTC | CATDRPGTKSYNEQFF
11 | TRBJ1-1 | TRBV20-1 | . | . | TGCAGTGCTACCCGGGTGTTTGAAGCTTTCTTT | CSATRVFEAFF
13 | TRBJ2-2 | TRBV30 | . | once | TGTGCCTGGAGGGGACAGAACACCGGGGAGCTGTTTTTT | CAWRGQNTGELFF
15 | TRBJ2-7 | TRBV14 | . | . | TGTGCCAGCAGCCAAGATTCCAGCAGGGTCAACGAGCAGTACTTC | CASSQDSSRVNEQYF
14 | TRBJ2-7 | TRBV5-6 | . | . | TGTGCCAGCATCTGGCAGGGGACCTCCTACGAGCAGTACTTC | CASIWQGTSYEQYF
14 | TRBJ2-1 | TRBV27 | TRBD2 | few | TGTGCCAGCAGTTACGGGGGGGGCTACAATGAGCAGTTCTTC | CASSYGGGYNEQFF
14 | TRBJ2-5 | TRBV27 | TRBD1 | . | TGTGCCAGCAGAGCTCGGGACAGGGTGGAGACCCAGTACTTC | CASRARDRVETQYF
15 | TRBJ2-7 | TRBV2 | TRBD1 | few | TGTGCCAGCATTAGGGACAGGGGACCCGCCTACGAGCAGTACTTC | CASIRDRGPAYEQYF
15 | TRBJ2-7 | TRBV7-8 | . | . | TGTGCCAGCAGCCCACGCCGTTTTAGCTCCTACGAGCAGTACTTC | CASSPRRFSSYEQYF
14 | TRBJ2-7 | TRBV27 | . | . | TGTGCCAGCAGGGGAGGAGGGACCCGCTACGAGCAGTACTTC | CASRGGGTRYEQYF
16 | TRBJ2-1 | TRBV7-9 | TRBD1 | . | TGTGCCAGCAGCTTAGGTGGACAGGGGGTAGACAATGAGCAGTTCTTC | CASSLGGQGVDNEQFF
13 | TRBJ1-4 | TRBV6-5 | TRBD1 | . | TGTGCCAGCAGTCGGACAGGGAATGAAAAACTGTTTTTT | CASSRTGNEKLFF
13 | TRBJ1-2 | TRBV27 | . | . | TGTGCCAGCCGGTGGGGGGTGAACTATGGCTACACCTTC | CASRWGVNYGYTF
17 | TRBJ2-3 | TRBV5-1 | TRBD2 | . | TGCGCCAGCAGCAAAGGGACTAGCGGGGAGTCCACAGATACGCAGTATTTT | CASSKGTSGESTDTQYF
15 | TRBJ2-5 | TRBV5-4 | TRBD2 | . | TGTGCCAGCAGCCCAGGGACTAGGGGAGAAGAGACCCAGTACTTC | CASSPGTRGEETQYF
14 | TRBJ1-5 | TRBV7-2 | TRBD1 | . | TGTGCCAGTAACTTAGGGGGCCCTAATCAGCCCCAGCATTTT | CASNLGGPNQPQHF
15 | TRBJ1-1 | TRBV18 | . | . | TGTGCCAGCTCACTTGGGGCAGGGATGAACACTGAAGCTTTCTTT | CASSLGAGMNTEAFF
12 | TRBJ2-7 | TRBV7-8 | . | once | TGTGCCAGCAGTTTCACAGGGTACGAGCAGTACTTC | CASSFTGYEQYF
13 | TRBJ2-2 | TRBV2 | TRBD2 | once | TGTGCTACACTAGCGGGGGACACCGGGGAGCTGTTTTTT | CATLAGDTGELFF
15 | TRBJ1-2 | TRBV9 | TRBD1 | . | TGTGCCAGCAGCGAGGAGACAGGGGGCCTTGGCGGCTACACCTTC | CASSEETGGLGGYTF
14 | TRBJ2-3 | TRBV10-2 | TRBD2 | . | TGCGCCAGCAGTGTGACGGGGGGGACAGATACGCAGTATTTT | CASSVTGGTDTQYF
16 | TRBJ2-7 | TRBV7-2 | TRBD2 | few | TGTGCCAGCAGCCCAGACGAGGCGGGGGGGACCCTGGAGCAGTACTTC | CASSPDEAGGTLEQYF
14 | TRBJ2-7 | TRBV27 | . | . | TGTGCCAGCAGTTTATCTGGCAGGGGCTACGAGCAGTACTTC | CASSLSGRGYEQYF
11 | TRBJ2-1 | TRBV19 | . | . | TGTGCCAGTAGTTCGTCCAATGAGCAGTTCTTC | CASSSSNEQFF
15 | TRBJ1-2 | TRBV5-4 | TRBD1 | once | TGTGCCAGCAGCGGACAGGGAAATCTATGGTATGGCTACACCTTC | CASSGQGNLWYGYTF
15 | TRBJ2-1 | TRBV5-1 | TRBD1 | . | TGCGCCAGCAGCACGTCCGGGACAGATTACAATGAGCAGTTCTTC | CASSTSGTDYNEQFF
14 | TRBJ2-1 | TRBV11-3 | . | . | TGTGCCAGCAGCTTTAACTTAATTAGCAATGAGCAGTTCTTC | CASSFNLISNEQFF
13 | TRBJ2-1 | TRBV19 | . | . | TGTGCCAGTAGTATAGTCTCACAGGGCCAGCAGTTCTTC | CASSIVSQGQQFF
14 | TRBJ1-4 | TRBV19 | . | few | TGTGCCAGTAGTCGTCAGGTGAACGGTGAAAAACTGTTTTTT | CASSRQVNGEKLFF